Below, 27 T cell receptor beta chains from the same sample are listed, as sequenced in a study of T cells after posttransplantation cyclophosphamide. Profiling relied on immunoSEQ multiplex PCR, and the TCRdb table lists in-frame clones only, not all of them. The table lists 20,000 to 25,000 clones, with no singletons. Treatment was busulfan-fludarabine conditioning, a marrow graft, and cyclophosphamide on days +3 and +4. The sequenced sample was PBMCs, obtained after allogeneic stem cell transplant with posttransplant cyclophosphamide. These receptors were collected from a male patient younger than 35 who received an allogeneic stem cell transplant from a related donor, was CMV-positive, and had no GVHD. Some T cells may be supplied by the graft donor.

The sample holds many counts of this clone. The chain employs TRBV2 and TRBJ2-7; possible D gene TRBD1, 6 bases. This CDR3 comprises 10 residues. Germline CDR1 SNHLY, CDR2 FYNNEI. Trimming took off 5 bases at V and 10 bases at J, with 9 bases between the two ends. The CDR3 nucleotides read TGTGCCAGCAGTTACAGGGATCAGTACTTC. It specifies CASSYRDQYF.

This clone was seen repeatedly, ten times or more. V is TRBV5-1 and J is TRBJ2-1; 11 bases fit TRBD1. The CDR3 contains 15 residues. Germline CDR1 reads SGHRS; CDR2 reads YFSETQ. After removal of 0 bases from V and 5 bases from J, the junction contained 1 base not matched to a gene. CDR3 sequence: CASSLGTGGHNEQFF. In DNA form, the CDR3 reads TGCGCCAGCAGCTTGGGGACAGGGGGCCACAATGAGCAGTTCTTC.

Comments on this clone: The same CDR3 is also encoded by other DNA sequences in this sample. The V and J genes are TRBV6-1 and TRBJ2-1; possibly TRBD2 for D (5 bases). The V and J ends lost 3 bases and 1 base respectively, with 13 bases between them. The CDR3 consists of 16 residues. CDR1 and CDR2 (germline): MNHNS, SASEGT. CDR3 nucleotides: TGTGCCAGCAGTGAGGCGCGGCGGGTGTCCTACAATGAGCAGTTCTTC. Translating gives CASSEARRVSYNEQFF.

This clone was observed many times. This chain uses TRBV9 with TRBJ2-5; 7 bases line up with TRBD2. Looked up from germline, CDR1 is SGDLS and CDR2 is YYNGEE. CDR3 length: 15 amino acids. The V gene end was trimmed by 1 base and the J gene end by 5 bases; junction bases not matched to a gene: 8. The CDR3 DNA sequence: TGTGCCAGCAGCGTAATGGGGGGGTCGGCGGAGACCCAGTACTTC. Translating gives CASSVMGGSAETQYF.

This clone was detected ten times or more. The J gene is TRBJ2-4, the V gene TRBV30; D is perhaps TRBD1 (5 bases). With 3 bases removed from V and 14 bases from J, the gap between germline ends came to 14 bases. Germline CDR1 is GTSNPN and CDR2 is SVGIG (reference sequence). CDR3 size: 11 residues. CDR3 in amino acids: CAWSLGAVKYF. The CDR3 nucleotides read TGTGCCTGGAGCCTAGGGGCGGTTAAGTACTTC.

This clone was counted at least ten times. This chain uses TRBV2 with TRBJ2-7, with D perhaps matching TRBD1 (5 bases). Germline lookup yields CDR1 SNHLY and CDR2 FYNNEI. This CDR3 is built from 11 residues. V was shortened by 2 bases and J by 6 bases, with 5 bases between the two germline ends. CDR3 loop: CASSERGEQYF. The DNA of the CDR3 is TGTGCCAGCAGTGAAAGGGGCGAGCAGTACTTC.

This clone was counted at least ten times. The DNA for the CDR3 is TGTGCCAGCTCACCCCTCGGAGGTACTGAAGCTTTCTTT. The encoded protein is CASSPLGGTEAFF. This rearrangement joins TRBV18 to TRBJ1-1; no firm D call. Germline lookup yields CDR1 KGHSH and CDR2 LQKENI. The length of the CDR3 is 13 residues. V was trimmed by 3 bases and J by 5 bases, leaving 10 bases between them.

This clone was picked up many times. CDR3 amino acids: CASSALSRERREKLFF. The CDR3 DNA follows: TGTGCCAGCAGCGCCCTTTCTAGGGAGAGGCGTGAAAAACTGTTTTTT. The J gene is TRBJ1-4, the V gene TRBV9; D is uncertain. This CDR3 region has 16 residues. The V gene lost 3 bases and the J gene lost 7 bases, with 19 bases spanning the gap. Germline V lookup: CDR1 SGDLS, CDR2 YYNGEE.

This clone was observed at least ten times. The chain is built from TRBV29-1 and TRBJ2-3, with 7 bases identical to TRBD1. The V and J ends lost 7 bases and 2 bases, in that order; junction bases with no gene match: 9. This CDR3 has 14 amino acids. Germline CDR1 is SQVTM and CDR2 is ANQGSEA. In DNA form, the CDR3 reads TGCAGCGCTGCGCCGGGACAGATCACAGATACGCAGTATTTT. Translated: CSAAPGQITDTQYF.

This clone was seen repeatedly, ten times or more. The gene calls are TRBV5-1 and TRBJ2-5; 8 nucleotides line up with TRBD1. V dropped 4 bases and J dropped 1; count of bases not matched to a gene: 12. Germline V CDR1 and CDR2: SGHRS, YFSETQ. This CDR3 has 17 residues. The CDR3 is CASSPRKGQDFQETQYF. The CDR3 DNA sequence: TGCGCCAGCAGCCCGAGGAAGGGACAGGACTTCCAAGAGACCCAGTACTTC.

In this sample, this clone turned up many times. The rearrangement joins TRBV5-8 to TRBJ1-2; D ambiguous. There are 17 residues in the CDR3. The V end lost 0 bases, the J end lost 0 bases, and 15 bases lay between the germline ends. Germline CDR1 is SGHTS and CDR2 is YDEGEE. This CDR3 reads CASSLVRRNPANYGYTF. The DNA of the CDR3 is TGTGCCAGCAGCTTGGTTCGCCGCAATCCAGCTAACTATGGCTACACCTTC.

This clone showed up many times. The rearrangement uses TRBV18 and TRBJ2-1, with 12 bases matching TRBD2. J lost 5 bases, V lost 3 bases, and 8 bases had no gene match. This CDR3 has 17 residues. Germline CDR1 is KGHSH and CDR2 is LQKENI. CDR3 nucleotide sequence: TGTGCCAGCTCACCCCTCACCCTAGCGGGAGGGAACAATGAGCAGTTCTTC. This encodes CASSPLTLAGGNNEQFF.

This clone was found many times. The gene calls are TRBV13 and TRBJ2-7; D is perhaps TRBD2 (5 bases). The germline V gene has CDR1 PRHDT and CDR2 FYEKMQ (reference sequence). CDR3 length: 15 residues. The V end was cut by 5 bases, the J end by 2 bases, with 16 bases between. The CDR3 region is CASSPPHGLTYEQYF. CDR3 bases: TGTGCCAGCAGCCCACCCCATGGACTCACCTACGAGCAGTACTTC.

In this sample, this clone turned up many times. This chain connects TRBV9 to TRBJ2-1, with D uncertain. The V gene's germline CDR1 is SGDLS and CDR2 YYNGEE. The ends were cut back, 4 bases at V and 0 bases at J, with 14 bases in the middle. There are 16 residues in the CDR3. The DNA of the CDR3 is TGTGCCAGCAGCACCCATAGAATCGGCTCCTACAATGAGCAGTTCTTC. It encodes CASSTHRIGSYNEQFF. The whole variable domain, filled in from reference TRBV9 and TRBJ2-1, reads DSGVTQTPKHLITATGQRVTLRCSPRSGDLSVYWYQQSLDQGLQFLIQYYNGEERAKGNILERFSAQQFPDLHSELNLSSLELGDSALYFCASSTHRIGSYNEQFFGPGTRLTVL.

This clone was counted ten times or more. The chain is built from TRBV18 and TRBJ1-2; 9 bases are shared with TRBD1. This CDR3 has 14 amino acids. J was trimmed by 7 bases and V by 6 bases; bases with no gene match: 9. Germline V gives CDR1 KGHSH, CDR2 LQKENI. The CDR3 spells CASSPTGGESGYTF. The CDR3 DNA follows: TGTGCCAGCTCCCCGACAGGGGGGGAATCTGGCTACACCTTC.

The table lists this clone with many counts. The J gene is TRBJ2-3, the V gene TRBV9, with 8 bases lining up with TRBD1. This CDR3 has 14 residues. Trimming took 4 bases from V and 2 from J; bases not matched to a gene: 3. Per germline, CDR1 SGDLS and CDR2 YYNGEE. The DNA for the CDR3 is TGTGCCAGCAGCACAGGGGGGATCACAGATACGCAGTATTTT. It specifies CASSTGGITDTQYF.

This clone was observed at least ten times. The chain joins TRBV19 to TRBJ1-6; D may be TRBD1 (5 bases). CDR3 length: 14 residues. The V end was cut by 8 bases, the J end by 9 bases, with 17 bases between. Germline CDR1 is LNHDA and CDR2 is SQIVND (reference sequence). The CDR3 coding sequence is TGTGCCAGTTCCTTCAGGGAGGCCACTTCACCCCTCCACTTT. This codes for CASSFREATSPLHF.

This clone was recorded at least ten times. The chain carries TRBV6-1 and TRBJ2-7; 8 nucleotides match TRBD1. The CDR3 is 15 amino acids. CDR1 is MNHNS and CDR2 is SASEGT in the germline V gene. The trim removed 4 bases at V and 4 bases at J, leaving 9 bases unmatched. The CDR3 sequence is CASSAGQGLMYEQYF. DNA of the CDR3: TGTGCCAGCAGTGCCGGACAGGGATTAATGTACGAGCAGTACTTC.

This clone appeared many times. This rearrangement joins TRBV13 to TRBJ1-4; D ambiguous. The CDR3 has 15 amino acids. V was clipped by 5 bases and J by 7 bases, with 17 bases between them. Germline assignment: CDR1 PRHDT and CDR2 FYEKMQ (reference sequence). This CDR3 is CASSRGKGFGEKLFF. Written as DNA, the CDR3 is TGTGCCAGCAGCCGGGGTAAGGGATTTGGTGAAAAACTGTTTTTT.

This clone was counted ten times or more. CDR3 loop: CATSEGLAGAQISYEQYF. The CDR3 DNA is TGCGCCACCTCCGAGGGCCTAGCGGGGGCCCAAATCTCCTACGAGCAGTACTTC. V and J are TRBV5-1 and TRBJ2-7; 10 bases line up with TRBD2. The CDR3 has 18 amino acids. V lost 9 bases, J lost 0 bases, and 18 bases stayed unmatched. Germline CDR1 SGHRS, CDR2 YFSETQ.

This clone was counted many times. This rearrangement joins TRBV10-2 to TRBJ2-1, with D possibly TRBD2 on 5 matching bases. V lost 2 bases and J lost 11, with 19 bases in between. CDR1 and CDR2 (germline): WSHSY, SAAADI. The CDR3 totals 15 residues. The DNA for the CDR3 is TGCGCCAGCAGTGAGGTGGTGACTATCCAGATAAAGCAGTTCTTC. Translated: CASSEVVTIQIKQFF.

In its sample, this clone was seen many times. The chain has TRBV6-5 and TRBJ1-2; 7 positions match TRBD1. The germline gives CDR1 MNHEY, CDR2 SVGAGI. The CDR3 sequence is 14 residues long. V lost 2 bases and J lost 4; bases outside the gene matches: 4. The CDR3 sequence is CASSYQGQSYGYTF. The CDR3 nucleotides are TGTGCCAGCAGTTACCAGGGACAGTCCTATGGCTACACCTTC.

This clone was counted ten times or more. The V and J genes are TRBV5-6 and TRBJ2-1, with TRBD1 as a possible D gene (6 bases). This CDR3 has 15 residues. The V gene lost 2 bases and the J gene lost 2 bases, with 11 bases spanning the gap. Germline V gene data show CDR1 as SGHDT and CDR2 as YYEEEE. The CDR3 region is CASSLPQGPYNEQFF. CDR3 DNA: TGTGCCAGCAGCTTACCACAGGGCCCCTACAATGAGCAGTTCTTC.

The sample holds many counts of this clone. The rearrangement uses TRBV9 and TRBJ2-1, with D perhaps TRBD1 (5 bases). The CDR3 covers 15 residues. Germline assignment: CDR1 SGDLS and CDR2 YYNGEE. The ends were cut back, 2 bases at V and 4 bases at J, with 13 bases in the middle. CDR3 in DNA: TGTGCCAGCAGCGTCAGTGGGGCAGGGTACAATGAGCAGTTCTTC. Translated, it gives CASSVSGAGYNEQFF.

In its sample, this clone was seen many times. The gene calls are TRBV19 and TRBJ2-1; TRBD2 agrees at 13 bases. The length of the CDR3 is 19 residues. Losses at the gene ends were 4 bases for V and 2 bases for J; bases not matched to a gene: 11. Germline CDR1 LNHDA, CDR2 SQIVND (reference sequence). CDR3 residues: CASSKRGLAGEFPYNEQFF. The CDR3 nucleotides are TGTGCCAGTAGTAAACGCGGACTAGCGGGAGAGTTCCCCTACAATGAGCAGTTCTTC.

This clone occurred many times. The J gene is TRBJ1-3, the V gene TRBV10-2; no reliable D call. Germline V CDR1 and CDR2: WSHSY, SAAADI. Trimming removed 3 bases from V and 0 bases from J, with 12 bases in between. The CDR3 sequence is 16 residues long. CDR3 sequence reads: CASSDTGISSGNTIYF. CDR3 in DNA: TGCGCCAGCAGTGATACGGGGATAAGCTCTGGAAACACCATATATTTT.

The rearrangement uses TRBV4-1 and TRBJ2-5; 12 bases are shared with TRBD2. The tail of the sequence fits TRBJ2-7 better, so the J call may be wrong. The CDR3 spans 14 residues. The germline V gene encodes CDR1 MGHRA and CDR2 YSYEKL. This CDR3 is CASASGRDPYEQYF. The CDR3, as DNA: TGCGCCAGCGCTAGCGGGAGGGACCCCTACGAGCAGTACTTC.